This section outlines one T cell receptor beta chain sequence together with its context. This specimen belongs to a study of control samples from healthy donors and cancer patients. This table comes from immunoSEQ multiplex PCR, and its TCRdb copy is limited to in-frame clones, with some not included. The table shows about 54,000 clones, with around 97% occurring only once. The CDR3 consists of 12 residues. Germline V gene sequence: CDR1 KGHSH, CDR2 LQKENI. Trimming left V 4 bases short and J 0 bases short, with 2 bases between. The chain couples TRBV18 to TRBJ2-3; D is unresolved. The source material was blood. The TCR sequence derives from a woman in her twenties or thirties in good health. CDR3 in amino acids: CASSRSTDTQYF. CDR3 bases: TGTGCCAGCTCACGTAGCACAGATACGCAGTATTTT. Full variable domain (rest looked up from reference TRBV18 and TRBJ2-3): NAGVMQNPRHLVRRRGQEARLRCSPMKGHSHVYWYRQLPEEGLKFMVYLQKENIIDESGMPKERFSAEFPKEGPSILRIQQVVRGDSAAYFCASSRSTDTQYFGPGTRLTVL.